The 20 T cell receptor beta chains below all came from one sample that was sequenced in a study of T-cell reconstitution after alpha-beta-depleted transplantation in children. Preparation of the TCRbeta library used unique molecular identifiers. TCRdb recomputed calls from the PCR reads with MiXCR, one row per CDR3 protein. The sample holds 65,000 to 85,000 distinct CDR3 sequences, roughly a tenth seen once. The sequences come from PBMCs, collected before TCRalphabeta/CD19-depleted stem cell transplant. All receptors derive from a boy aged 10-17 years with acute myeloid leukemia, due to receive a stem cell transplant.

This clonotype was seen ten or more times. The CDR3 DNA sequence: TGCGCCAGCAGCTTGGCCGGGGGGACTTCCACAGATACGCAGTATTTT. Amino acid sequence: CASSLAGGTSTDTQYF. The chain combines TRBV5-1 with TRBJ2-3; 7 bases are a match to TRBD2. The V gene end was trimmed by 0 bases and the J gene end by 2 bases; junction bases not matched to a gene: 6. Germline-derived CDR1 and CDR2 are SGHRS and YFSETQ. The CDR3 covers 16 residues.

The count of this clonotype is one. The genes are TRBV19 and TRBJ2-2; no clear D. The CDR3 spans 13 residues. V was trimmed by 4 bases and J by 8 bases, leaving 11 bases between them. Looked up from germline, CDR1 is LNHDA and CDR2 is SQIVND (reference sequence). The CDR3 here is CASSTSTWGELFF. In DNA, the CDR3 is TGTGCCAGTAGTACCTCGACCTGGGGGGAGCTGTTTTTT.

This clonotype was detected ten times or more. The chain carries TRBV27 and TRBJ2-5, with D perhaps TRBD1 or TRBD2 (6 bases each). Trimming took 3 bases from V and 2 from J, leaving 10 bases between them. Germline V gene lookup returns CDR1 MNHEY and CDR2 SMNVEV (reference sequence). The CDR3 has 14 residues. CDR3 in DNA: TGTGCCAGCAGTTTCACAGGGAGGCAAGAGACCCAGTACTTC. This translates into CASSFTGRQETQYF.

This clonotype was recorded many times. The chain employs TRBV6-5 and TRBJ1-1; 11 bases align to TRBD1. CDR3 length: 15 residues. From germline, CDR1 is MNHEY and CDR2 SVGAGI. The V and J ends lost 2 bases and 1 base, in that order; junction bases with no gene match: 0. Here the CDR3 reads CASSYGTGGNTEAFF. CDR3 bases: TGTGCCAGCAGTTACGGGACAGGGGGGAACACTGAAGCTTTCTTT.

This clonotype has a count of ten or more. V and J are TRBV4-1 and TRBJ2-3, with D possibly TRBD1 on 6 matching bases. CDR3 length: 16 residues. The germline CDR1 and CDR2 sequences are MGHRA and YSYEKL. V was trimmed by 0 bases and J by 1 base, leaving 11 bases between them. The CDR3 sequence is CASSQDIRQGTDTQYF. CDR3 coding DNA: TGCGCCAGCAGCCAAGATATAAGACAGGGCACAGATACGCAGTATTTT.

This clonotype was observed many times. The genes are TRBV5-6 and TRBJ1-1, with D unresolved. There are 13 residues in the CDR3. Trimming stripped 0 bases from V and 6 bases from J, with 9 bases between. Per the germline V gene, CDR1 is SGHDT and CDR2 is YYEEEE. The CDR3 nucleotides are TGTGCCAGCAGCTTGGGGGCACCTCCTGAAGCTTTCTTT. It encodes CASSLGAPPEAFF.

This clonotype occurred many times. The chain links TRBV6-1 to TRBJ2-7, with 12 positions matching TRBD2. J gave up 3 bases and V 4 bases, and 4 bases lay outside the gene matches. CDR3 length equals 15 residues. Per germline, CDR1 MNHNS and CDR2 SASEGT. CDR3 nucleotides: TGTGCCAGCAGTGCCGGACTAGCGGGGCTCTACGAGCAGTACTTC. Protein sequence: CASSAGLAGLYEQYF.

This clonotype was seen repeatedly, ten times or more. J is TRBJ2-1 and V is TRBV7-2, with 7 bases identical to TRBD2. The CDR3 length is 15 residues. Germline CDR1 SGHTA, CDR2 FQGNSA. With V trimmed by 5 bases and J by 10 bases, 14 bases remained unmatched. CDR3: CASSPLSGTMGEQFF. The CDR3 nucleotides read TGTGCCAGCAGCCCCCTGAGTGGGACTATGGGCGAGCAGTTCTTC.

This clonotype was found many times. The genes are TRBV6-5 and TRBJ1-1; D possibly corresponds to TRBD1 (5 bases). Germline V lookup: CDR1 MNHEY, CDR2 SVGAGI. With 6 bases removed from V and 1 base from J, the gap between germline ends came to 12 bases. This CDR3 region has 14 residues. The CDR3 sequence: CASRRSDRNTEAFF. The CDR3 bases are TGTGCCAGCAGACGCTCCGACAGGAACACTGAAGCTTTCTTT.

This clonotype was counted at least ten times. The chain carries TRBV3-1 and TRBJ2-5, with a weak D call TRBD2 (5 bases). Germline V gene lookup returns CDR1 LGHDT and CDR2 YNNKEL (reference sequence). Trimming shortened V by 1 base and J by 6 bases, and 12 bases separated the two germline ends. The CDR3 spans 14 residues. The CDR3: CASSQVRGRQTQYF. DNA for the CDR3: TGTGCCAGCAGCCAAGTAAGAGGGCGGCAGACCCAGTACTTC.

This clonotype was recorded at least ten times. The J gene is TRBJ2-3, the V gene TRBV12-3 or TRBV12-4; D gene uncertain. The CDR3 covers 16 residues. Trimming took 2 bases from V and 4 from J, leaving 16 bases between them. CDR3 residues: CASSLSGGQPADTQYF. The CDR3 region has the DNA TGTGCCAGCAGTTTAAGTGGTGGGCAGCCCGCAGATACGCAGTATTTT.

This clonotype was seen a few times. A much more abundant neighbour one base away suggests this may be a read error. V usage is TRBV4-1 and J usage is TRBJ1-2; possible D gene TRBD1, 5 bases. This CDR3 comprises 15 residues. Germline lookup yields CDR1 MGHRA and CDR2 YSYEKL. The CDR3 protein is CTSSQDRGFNYGYTF. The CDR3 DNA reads TGCACCAGCAGCCAAGATCGGGGGTTCAACTATGGCTACACCTTC.

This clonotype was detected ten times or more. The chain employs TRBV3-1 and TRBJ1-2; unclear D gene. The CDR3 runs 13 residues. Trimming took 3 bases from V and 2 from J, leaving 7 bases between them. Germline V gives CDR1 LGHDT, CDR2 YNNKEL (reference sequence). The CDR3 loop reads CASSQARNYGYTF. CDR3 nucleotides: TGTGCCAGCAGCCAGGCGAGAAACTATGGCTACACCTTC.

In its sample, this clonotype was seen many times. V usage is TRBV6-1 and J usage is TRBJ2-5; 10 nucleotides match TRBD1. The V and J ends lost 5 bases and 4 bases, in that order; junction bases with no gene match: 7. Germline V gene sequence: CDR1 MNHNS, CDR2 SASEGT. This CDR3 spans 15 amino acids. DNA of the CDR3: TGTGCCAGCAGTCCCCGGACAGGGGGTCGAGAGACCCAGTACTTC. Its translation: CASSPRTGGRETQYF.

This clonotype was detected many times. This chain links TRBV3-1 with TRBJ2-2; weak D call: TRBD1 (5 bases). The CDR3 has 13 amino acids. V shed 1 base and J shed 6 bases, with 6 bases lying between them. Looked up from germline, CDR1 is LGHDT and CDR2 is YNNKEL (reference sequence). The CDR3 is CASSQARAGELFF. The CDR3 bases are TGTGCCAGCAGCCAAGCCAGGGCCGGGGAGCTGTTTTTT.

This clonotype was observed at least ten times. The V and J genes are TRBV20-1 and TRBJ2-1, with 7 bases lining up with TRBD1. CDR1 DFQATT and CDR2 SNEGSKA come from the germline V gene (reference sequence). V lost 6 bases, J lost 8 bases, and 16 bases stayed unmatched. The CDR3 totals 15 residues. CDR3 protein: CSAATGLDQFDEQFF. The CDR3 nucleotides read TGCAGTGCCGCGACAGGGCTGGATCAATTCGATGAGCAGTTCTTC.

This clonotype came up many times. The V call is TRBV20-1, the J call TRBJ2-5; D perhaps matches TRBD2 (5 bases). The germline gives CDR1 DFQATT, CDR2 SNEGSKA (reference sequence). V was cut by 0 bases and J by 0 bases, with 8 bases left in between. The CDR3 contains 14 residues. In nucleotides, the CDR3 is TGCAGTGCTAGAGAACAGCGGTACCAAGAGACCCAGTACTTC. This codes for CSAREQRYQETQYF.

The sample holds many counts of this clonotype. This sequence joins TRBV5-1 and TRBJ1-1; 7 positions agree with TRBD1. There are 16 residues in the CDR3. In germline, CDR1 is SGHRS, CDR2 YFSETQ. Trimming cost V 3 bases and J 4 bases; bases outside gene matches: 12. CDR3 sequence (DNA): TGCGCCAGCAGCTCCTCCGGGACAGCCGTGGGCACTGAAGCTTTCTTT. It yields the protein CASSSSGTAVGTEAFF.

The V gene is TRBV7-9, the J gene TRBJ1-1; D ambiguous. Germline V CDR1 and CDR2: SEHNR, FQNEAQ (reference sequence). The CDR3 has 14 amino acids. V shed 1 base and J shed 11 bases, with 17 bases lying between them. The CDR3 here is CASSLGAGDPGAFF. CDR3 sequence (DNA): TGTGCCAGCAGCTTAGGCGCGGGAGACCCTGGGGCTTTCTTT.

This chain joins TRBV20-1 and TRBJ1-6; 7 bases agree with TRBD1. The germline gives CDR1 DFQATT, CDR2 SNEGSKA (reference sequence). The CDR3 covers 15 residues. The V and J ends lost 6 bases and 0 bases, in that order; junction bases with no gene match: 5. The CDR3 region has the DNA TGCAGTGCCAACAGGGGAGACTCCTATAATTCACCCCTCCACTTT. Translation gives CSANRGDSYNSPLHF.